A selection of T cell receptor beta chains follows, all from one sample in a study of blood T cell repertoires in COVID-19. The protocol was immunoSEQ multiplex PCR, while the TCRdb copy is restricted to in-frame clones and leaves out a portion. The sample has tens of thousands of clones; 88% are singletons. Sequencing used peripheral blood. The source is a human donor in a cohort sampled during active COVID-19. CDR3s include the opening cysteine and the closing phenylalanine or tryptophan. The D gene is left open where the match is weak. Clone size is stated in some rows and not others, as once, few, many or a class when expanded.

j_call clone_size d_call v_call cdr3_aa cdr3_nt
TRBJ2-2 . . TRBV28 CASTVQGGNTGELFF TGTGCCAGCACCGTACAGGGCGGGAACACCGGGGAGCTGTTTTTT
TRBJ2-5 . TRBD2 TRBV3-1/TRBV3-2 CASSQEGLAGDGETQYF TGTGCCAGCAGCCAAGAGGGACTAGCGGGAGATGGAGAGACCCAGTACTTC
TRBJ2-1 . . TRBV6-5 CASNSRAGIYNEQFF TGTGCCAGCAATTCCCGGGCCGGGATCTACAATGAGCAGTTCTTC
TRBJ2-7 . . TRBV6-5 CASVGAAAEQYF TGTGCCAGCGTGGGGGCGGCAGCGGAGCAGTACTTC
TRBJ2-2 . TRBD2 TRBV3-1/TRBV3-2 CASSHRAGGGTGELFF TGTGCCAGCAGCCACAGAGCGGGGGGGGGCACCGGGGAGCTGTTTTTT
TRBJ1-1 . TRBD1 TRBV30 CACKGQQNTEAFF TGTGCCTGTAAGGGACAGCAGAACACTGAAGCTTTCTTT
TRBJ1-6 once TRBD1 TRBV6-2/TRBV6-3 CASSPTGVDSPLHF TGTGCCAGCAGCCCTACAGGGGTGGATTCACCCCTCCACTTT
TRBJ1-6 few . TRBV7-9 CASTKGQINSPLHF TGTGCCAGCACAAAGGGGCAAATCAATTCACCCCTCCACTTT
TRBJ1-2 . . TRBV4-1 CASSPGDGNYGYTF TGCGCCAGCAGTCCCGGGGATGGTAACTATGGCTACACCTTC
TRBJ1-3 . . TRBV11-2 CASSPGGSGNTIYF TGTGCCAGCAGCCCCGGGGGCTCTGGAAACACCATATATTTT
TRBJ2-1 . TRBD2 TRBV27 CASTLGTSGVYNEQFF TGTGCCAGCACTCTCGGGACTAGCGGGGTCTACAATGAGCAGTTCTTC
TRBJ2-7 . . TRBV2 CASAGNEQYF TGTGCCAGCGCAGGGAACGAGCAGTACTTC
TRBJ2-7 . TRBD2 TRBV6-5 CASSTRLRGAYEQYF TGTGCCAGCAGTACCCGGTTGCGGGGGGCCTACGAGCAGTACTTC
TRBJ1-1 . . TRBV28 CASSPVGGQFNEAFF TGTGCCAGCAGCCCGGTGGGGGGGCAGTTCAATGAAGCTTTCTTT
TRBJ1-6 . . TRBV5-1 CASSLESGDNSPLHF TGCGCCAGCAGCTTGGAGTCCGGGGATAATTCACCCCTCCACTTT
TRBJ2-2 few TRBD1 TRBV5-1 CASDQGASGELFF TGCGCCAGCGACCAGGGGGCGTCCGGGGAGCTGTTTTTT
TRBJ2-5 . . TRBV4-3 CASSQELRETQYF TGCGCCAGCAGCCAAGAGTTGCGAGAGACCCAGTACTTC
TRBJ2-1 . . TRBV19 CASSPPAGEQFF TGTGCCAGTAGCCCCCCGGCGGGTGAGCAGTTCTTC
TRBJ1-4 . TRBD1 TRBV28 CASSLTGTGRNEKLFF TGTGCCAGCAGTCTGACCGGGACAGGCCGTAATGAAAAACTGTTTTTT
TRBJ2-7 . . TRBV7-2 CASSSRPTSSYEQYF TGTGCCAGCAGCTCTCGTCCCACAAGCTCCTACGAGCAGTACTTC
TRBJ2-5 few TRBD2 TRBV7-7 CASSFRGGAQETQYF TGTGCCAGCAGCTTCCGGGGGGGGGCCCAAGAGACCCAGTACTTC
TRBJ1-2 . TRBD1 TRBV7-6 CASSGQQGGANGYTF TGTGCCAGCAGCGGACAACAGGGGGGGGCGAATGGCTACACCTTC
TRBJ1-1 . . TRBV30 CASGGYNMNTEAFF TGTGCCTCCGGGGGATATAACATGAACACTGAAGCTTTCTTT
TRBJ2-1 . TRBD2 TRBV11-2 CASSLQGLADNEQFF TGTGCCAGCAGCTTACAGGGACTAGCGGACAATGAGCAGTTCTTC
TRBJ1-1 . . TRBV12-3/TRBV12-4 CASSLRQNTEAFF TGTGCCAGCAGTTTGAGGCAGAACACTGAAGCTTTCTTT
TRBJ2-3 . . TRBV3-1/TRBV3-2 CASSQGAPGQTSTDTQYF TGTGCCAGCAGCCAGGGGGCTCCGGGGCAAACTAGCACAGATACGCAGTATTTT
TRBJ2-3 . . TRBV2 CASNLPGADTQYF TGTGCCAGCAACCTACCGGGTGCGGATACGCAGTATTTT
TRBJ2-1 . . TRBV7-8 CASSLGSSYSSYNEQFF TGTGCCAGCAGCCTAGGGTCTTCTTATAGCTCCTACAATGAGCAGTTCTTC
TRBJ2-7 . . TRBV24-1 CATSANRDSYEQYF TGTGCCACCAGTGCCAACAGGGACTCCTACGAGCAGTACTTC
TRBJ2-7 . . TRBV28 CASRGGAAYEQYF TGTGCCAGCAGGGGCGGGGCTGCCTACGAGCAGTACTTC
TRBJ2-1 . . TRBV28 CASSLGGASYNEQFF TGTGCCAGCAGTCTGGGGGGGGCGTCCTACAATGAGCAGTTCTTC
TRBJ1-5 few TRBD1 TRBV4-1 CASSQEGTGDAQPQHF TGCGCCAGCAGCCAGGAAGGGACAGGGGATGCTCAGCCCCAGCATTTT
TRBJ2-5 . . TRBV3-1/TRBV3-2 CASSQGLGETQYF TGTGCCAGCAGCCAAGGACTAGGGGAGACCCAGTACTTC
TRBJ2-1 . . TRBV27 CASSPILGGADNEQFF TGTGCCAGCAGTCCCATTCTGGGCGGGGCTGACAATGAGCAGTTCTTC
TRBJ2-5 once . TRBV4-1 CASSVGGDAQETQYF TGCGCCAGCAGCGTCGGGGGAGACGCACAAGAGACCCAGTACTTC
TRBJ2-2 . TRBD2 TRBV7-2 CASSLEFGGATGELFF TGTGCCAGCAGCTTAGAGTTCGGGGGGGCGACCGGGGAGCTGTTTTTT
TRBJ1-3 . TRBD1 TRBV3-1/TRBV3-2 CASSLPTGDGNTIYF TGTGCCAGCAGCCTCCCGACAGGGGACGGAAACACCATATATTTT
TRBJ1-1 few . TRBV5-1 CASSLIQNTEAFF TGCGCCAGCAGCTTGATACAGAACACTGAAGCTTTCTTT
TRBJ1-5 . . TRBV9 CASSVGPGNHQPQHF TGTGCCAGCAGCGTAGGCCCAGGGAATCATCAGCCCCAGCATTTT
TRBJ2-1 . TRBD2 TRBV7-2 CASSLASGLNEQFF TGTGCCAGCAGCCTGGCTAGCGGACTCAATGAGCAGTTCTTC
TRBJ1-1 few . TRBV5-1 CASSLTGNTEAFF TGCGCCAGCAGCCTAACGGGGAACACTGAAGCTTTCTTT
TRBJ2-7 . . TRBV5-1 CASRQDTSSSYEQYF TGCGCCAGCAGACAGGACACGTCGAGCTCCTACGAGCAGTACTTC